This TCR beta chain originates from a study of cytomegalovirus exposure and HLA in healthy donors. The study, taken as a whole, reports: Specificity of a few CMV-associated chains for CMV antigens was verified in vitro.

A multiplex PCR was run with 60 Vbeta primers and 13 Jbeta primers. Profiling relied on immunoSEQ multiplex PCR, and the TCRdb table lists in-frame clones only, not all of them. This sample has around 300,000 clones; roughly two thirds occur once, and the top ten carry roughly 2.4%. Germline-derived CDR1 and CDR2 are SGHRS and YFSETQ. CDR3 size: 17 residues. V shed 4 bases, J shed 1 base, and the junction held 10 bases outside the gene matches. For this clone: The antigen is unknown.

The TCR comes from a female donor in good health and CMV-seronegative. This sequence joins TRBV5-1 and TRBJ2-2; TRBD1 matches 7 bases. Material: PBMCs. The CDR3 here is CASSPIPGQRNTGELFF. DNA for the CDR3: TGCGCCAGCAGCCCAATTCCGGGACAGAGGAACACCGGGGAGCTGTTTTTT. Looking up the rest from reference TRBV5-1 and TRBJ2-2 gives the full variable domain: KAGVTQTPRYLIKTRGQQVTLSCSPISGHRSVSWYQQTPGQGLQFLFEYFSETQRNKGNFPGRFSGRQFSNSRSEMNVSTLELGDSALYLCASSPIPGQRNTGELFFGEGSRLTVL.